This TCR beta chain was recovered during a study of tumor-infiltrating lymphocytes in primary liver carcinoma. On the study more broadly: Surgeons treated the primary liver carcinoma of the patients by surgical resection.

In regard to this clonotype: The junction shows a germline mismatch at one end, possibly a read error.

Researchers generated TCR beta cDNA from 500 to 600 ng of total RNA, relying on a constant-region primer. Libraries covering TCR beta were generated through three nested multiplex PCR rounds (using a slightly modified ARM-PCR). Use of TRBV1-TRBV30 forward primers with a C-beta reverse primer characterized the first two PCR rounds, which lasted nine to eleven cycles each. TCRdb re-called the multiplex PCR reads through MiXCR, storing one row per CDR3 protein. This sample has a few hundred thousand distinct CDR3 sequences; 45% to 70% occur once, and the top ten carry 15% to 20%. The CDR3 totals 13 residues. From germline, CDR1 is SGHAT and CDR2 FQNNGV. Blood RNA originated from unsorted whole blood, with germline DNA additionally extracted. Blood samples of about 4.1 milliliters were drawn preoperatively.

Sequencing was done on a sample of peripheral blood. The chain recombines TRBV11-2 with TRBJ2-2; TRBD2 is a possible D gene (5 bases). The sequence came from a woman aged 25 to 39 with primary liver carcinoma and hepatitis B virus infection. The DNA for the CDR3 is TGTACCAGCAGCTTCACGAACGTCGGGGAACTGTTTTTT. Amino acids: CTSSFTNVGELFF.